A selection of T cell receptor beta chains follows, all from one sample in a study of T cell responses to AZD1222 COVID-19 vaccine. Generated by immunoSEQ multiplex PCR, the TCRdb table keeps only in-frame clones and is missing some. The table lists about 150,000 clones, about 92% of them singletons. The starting material was peripheral blood, obtained on day 0 of AZD1222 vaccination. These receptor sequences come from an adult in good health. The CDR3 runs from the conserved cysteine through the conserved F or W. Fields, in order: D gene, J gene, clone size, V gene, CDR3 protein, CDR3 DNA. A D gene is named only where the DNA matches it firmly. The size entry is marked missing in some rows and otherwise reads once, few, many or a size class.

. TRBJ1-2 . TRBV4-2 CASSQEYTANYGYTF TGTGCCAGCAGCCAAGAGTACACAGCTAACTATGGCTACACCTTC
. TRBJ1-3 once TRBV29-1 CSVALVDSGNTIYF TGCAGCGTCGCTCTGGTAGACTCTGGAAACACCATATATTTT
. TRBJ1-1 . TRBV12-3/TRBV12-4 CASSFRRPEAFF TGTGCCAGCAGTTTCAGGAGACCTGAAGCTTTCTTT
. TRBJ2-2 . TRBV2 CASCQGDEGTGELFF TGTGCCAGCTGTCAAGGGGACGAGGGCACCGGGGAGCTGTTTTTT
. TRBJ2-7 . TRBV10-2 CASSWRGSMYF TGCGCCAGCAGCTGGAGAGGGAGTATGTACTTC
. TRBJ1-6 . TRBV7-2 CATKGGNSPLHF TGTGCCACCAAGGGGGGCAATTCACCCCTCCACTTT
TRBD1 TRBJ2-2 . TRBV7-6 CASSPRQGENTGELFF TGTGCCAGCAGTCCCCGACAGGGGGAGAACACCGGGGAGCTGTTTTTT
. TRBJ1-5 . TRBV2 CASSEWTGGNQPQHF TGTGCCAGCAGTGAATGGACTGGTGGCAATCAGCCCCAGCATTTT
. TRBJ1-4 . TRBV7-9 CASSLVLGPANEKLFF TGTGCCAGCAGCTTAGTGCTGGGTCCCGCTAATGAAAAACTGTTTTTT
. TRBJ1-6 . TRBV5-4 CASSPRESHSPLHF TGTGCCAGCAGCCCCCGGGAGAGTCATTCACCCCTCCACTTT
. TRBJ1-1 once TRBV29-1 CSVAETREAFF TGCAGCGTTGCCGAGACTCGGGAAGCTTTCTTT
TRBD2 TRBJ2-2 . TRBV11-3 CASSLSLPLAGGPGTGELFF TGTGCCAGCAGCTTATCCCTCCCACTAGCGGGGGGCCCAGGCACCGGGGAGCTGTTTTTT
TRBD1 TRBJ1-1 . TRBV18 CASSPGRQGVVHTEAFF TGTGCCAGCTCACCAGGGCGACAGGGGGTGGTGCACACTGAAGCTTTCTTT
TRBD1 TRBJ1-6 . TRBV6-5 CASSRQGASSPLHF TGTGCCAGCAGTCGACAGGGGGCTTCTTCACCCCTCCACTTT
TRBD1 TRBJ1-1 . TRBV2 CASTTLPGQGSNTEAFF TGTGCCAGCACTACCTTGCCAGGACAGGGATCGAACACTGAAGCTTTCTTT
. TRBJ2-7 . TRBV19 CASSMRTSSFYEQYF TGTGCCAGTAGTATGAGGACAAGTTCCTTCTACGAGCAGTACTTC
. TRBJ2-3 once TRBV19 CASSLRQTSSTDTQYF TGTGCCAGTAGTCTACGACAGACTTCTAGCACAGATACGCAGTATTTT
. TRBJ1-1 . TRBV12-5 CASGRQGRTEAFF TGTGCTAGTGGGAGGCAGGGGCGCACTGAAGCTTTCTTT
. TRBJ1-1 few TRBV30 CARERVNTEAFF TGTGCCCGGGAGAGGGTGAACACTGAAGCTTTCTTT
. TRBJ1-1 . TRBV12-3/TRBV12-4 CASSFYGNTEAFF TGTGCCAGCAGTTTTTATGGGAACACTGAAGCTTTCTTT
. TRBJ2-2 . TRBV12-5 CASGSGVFGTGELFF TGTGCTAGTGGTTCCGGGGTCTTCGGAACCGGGGAGCTGTTTTTT
. TRBJ2-1 . TRBV11-2 CASTTMGANEQFF TGTGCCAGCACCACAATGGGAGCAAATGAGCAGTTCTTC
. TRBJ1-1 . TRBV6-5 CASSREADGTEAFF TGTGCCAGCAGTCGGGAGGCGGACGGGACTGAAGCTTTCTTT
. TRBJ2-7 . TRBV27 CASSLRGTGYEQYF TGTGCCAGCAGTTTACGGGGGACGGGCTACGAGCAGTACTTC
. TRBJ2-2 . TRBV9 CASSAPRTGELFF TGTGCCAGCAGCGCACCGAGGACCGGGGAGCTGTTTTTT
. TRBJ1-1 . TRBV7-9 CASSLGGTGDTEAFF TGTGCCAGCAGCTTAGGGGGGACGGGAGACACTGAAGCTTTCTTT
. TRBJ2-3 few TRBV5-1 CASSRISSTDTQYF TGCGCCAGCAGCCGCATCTCTAGCACAGATACGCAGTATTTT
. TRBJ1-5 few TRBV18 CASSPQRAGDQPQHF TGTGCCAGCTCACCACAACGGGCAGGGGATCAGCCCCAGCATTTT
. TRBJ1-1 . TRBV10-3 CAIRSKDTEAFF TGTGCCATCAGAAGTAAGGACACTGAAGCTTTCTTT
TRBD1 TRBJ1-5 . TRBV10-1 CASSASGGTGIYQPQHF TGCGCCAGCAGTGCTAGCGGGGGGACAGGGATATATCAGCCCCAGCATTTT
. TRBJ1-2 . TRBV7-9 CASSLARSYTF TGTGCCAGCAGCTTAGCGAGAAGCTACACCTTC
TRBD1 TRBJ1-6 . TRBV11-3 CASSQGQGSSPLHF TGTGCCAGCAGCCAGGGACAGGGAAGCTCACCCCTCCACTTT
. TRBJ2-3 . TRBV11-3 CASSLEGLGRYTQYF TGTGCCAGCAGCTTAGAAGGCCTAGGGAGGTATACGCAGTATTTT
. TRBJ1-5 . TRBV27 CASSLAPDQPQHF TGTGCCAGCAGTTTAGCGCCGGATCAGCCCCAGCATTTT
. TRBJ2-1 . TRBV28 CASSLTPPQYNEQFF TGTGCCAGCAGTTTAACGCCGCCCCAGTACAATGAGCAGTTCTTC
. TRBJ1-4 . TRBV10-3 CAISTGTSTNEKLFF TGTGCCATCAGTACAGGTACTTCAACTAATGAAAAACTGTTTTTT
. TRBJ1-4 . TRBV28 CASSRDLANEKLFF TGTGCCAGCAGTAGAGATCTAGCTAATGAAAAACTGTTTTTT
. TRBJ1-4 . TRBV4-1 CASSQGGSTNEKLFF TGCGCCAGCAGCCAAGGTGGGAGTACTAATGAAAAACTGTTTTTT
. TRBJ1-1 . TRBV7-9 CASSLNWGEAFF TGTGCCAGCAGCCTCAATTGGGGTGAAGCTTTCTTT
. TRBJ1-6 once TRBV27 CATSNANSPLHF TGTGCCACCTCCAATGCCAATTCACCCCTCCACTTT
. TRBJ1-5 . TRBV6-5 CASRKGPGVNQPQHF TGTGCCAGCCGGAAGGGGCCAGGGGTGAATCAGCCCCAGCATTTT
. TRBJ2-7 . TRBV6-5 CASSYSSQGRLYEQYF TGTGCCAGCAGTTACTCAAGTCAGGGGAGACTCTACGAGCAGTACTTC
. TRBJ2-3 once TRBV7-3 CASSQGFGTDTQYF TGTGCCAGCAGCCAGGGGTTCGGCACAGATACGCAGTATTTT
. TRBJ1-5 . TRBV5-8 CASSNPQGKGQPQHF TGTGCCAGCAGCAACCCCCAGGGGAAGGGTCAGCCCCAGCATTTT
. TRBJ2-1 . TRBV19 CASTHSRYTYNEQFF TGTGCCAGCACTCACAGCAGGTACACCTACAATGAGCAGTTCTTC
. TRBJ2-1 once TRBV20-1 CSASSSSALYNEQFF TGCAGTGCTAGTTCCTCTAGCGCCCTTTACAATGAGCAGTTCTTC
TRBD1 TRBJ1-5 . TRBV9 CASSVDTGENQPQHF TGTGCCAGCAGCGTAGATACAGGGGAGAATCAGCCCCAGCATTTT
. TRBJ1-1 once TRBV7-2 CASSPTRGDTEAFF TGTGCCAGCAGCCCGACGCGGGGGGACACTGAAGCTTTCTTT
. TRBJ1-4 . TRBV7-2 CASSPRSTNEKLFF TGTGCCAGCAGCCCCCGATCAACTAATGAAAAACTGTTTTTT
TRBD1 TRBJ2-7 . TRBV9 CASSATGQGHEQYF TGTGCCAGCAGCGCTACGGGACAGGGGCACGAGCAGTACTTC
. TRBJ2-7 . TRBV5-4 CASRKFGQTFYEQYF TGTGCCAGCAGAAAATTCGGACAGACCTTCTACGAGCAGTACTTC